The clone carrying this TCR beta chain occurred a few times. Its antigen is still unknown. This sample is drawn from a study of beta chain features in type 1 diabetes. Whole-study context: All samples yielded around 99 million examined sorted cells.

The investigators reverse transcribed all of the isolated RNA, so they sequenced expressed TCRB transcripts. This table comes from immunoSEQ multiplex PCR, and its TCRdb copy is limited to in-frame clones, with some not included. This sample has some 200,000 clones; approximately 10% occur once, and the top ten carry 1% to 1.5%. Germline assignment: CDR1 MNHEY and CDR2 SMNVEV (reference sequence). The trim removed 5 bases at V and 2 bases at J, leaving 5 bases unmatched. The CDR3 has 15 amino acids. Notes on the study in general: There was a moderate but significant shortening of TCRB CDR3s in all four CD4+ subsets of Type 1 diabetes patients. Naive, central memory and Treg TCRB repertoires appeared more alike in patients than in healthy donors.

The receptor's source is a man between 18 and 29 years old in good health. The sequencing input was central memory CD4+ T cells from blood. J is TRBJ2-2 and V is TRBV27; 7 bases are a match to TRBD1. CDR3 protein: CASSPRDSNTGELFF. CDR3 nucleotides: TGTGCCAGCAGTCCCCGGGACAGCAACACCGGGGAGCTGTTTTTT.